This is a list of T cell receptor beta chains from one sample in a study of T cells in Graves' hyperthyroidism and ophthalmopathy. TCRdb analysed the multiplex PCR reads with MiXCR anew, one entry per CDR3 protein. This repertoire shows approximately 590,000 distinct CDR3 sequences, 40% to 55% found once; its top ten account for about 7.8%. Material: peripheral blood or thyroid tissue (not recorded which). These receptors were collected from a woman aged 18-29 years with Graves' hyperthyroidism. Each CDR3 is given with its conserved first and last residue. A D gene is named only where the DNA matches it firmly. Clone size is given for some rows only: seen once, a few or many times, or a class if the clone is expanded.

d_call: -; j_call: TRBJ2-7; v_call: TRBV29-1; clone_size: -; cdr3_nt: TGCAGCGTTGAAGCTAAACCCTACGAGCAGTACTTC; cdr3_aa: CSVEAKPYEQYF
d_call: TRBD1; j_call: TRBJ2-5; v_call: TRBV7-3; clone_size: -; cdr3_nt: TGTGCCAGCACTGACAGGGGGCAAGAGACCCAGTACTTC; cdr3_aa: CASTDRGQETQYF
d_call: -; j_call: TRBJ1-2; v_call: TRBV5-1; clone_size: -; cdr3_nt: TGCGCCAGCAGCTTGGCGCAGGGGAGGCTTAACTATGGCTACACCTTC; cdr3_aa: CASSLAQGRLNYGYTF
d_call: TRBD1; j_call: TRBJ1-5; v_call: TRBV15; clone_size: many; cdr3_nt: TGTGCCACCAGCGTGGACAGGGAGGGCAATCAGCCCCAGCATTTT; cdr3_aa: CATSVDREGNQPQHF
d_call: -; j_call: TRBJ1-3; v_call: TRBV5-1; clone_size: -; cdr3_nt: TGCGCCAGCAGCTTGGTTGAGGTCGACTCTGGAAACACCATATATTTT; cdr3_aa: CASSLVEVDSGNTIYF
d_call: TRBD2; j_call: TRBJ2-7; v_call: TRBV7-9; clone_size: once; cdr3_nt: TGTGCCAGCAGCTTTCCTAGCGGGAGCTCGTACGAGCAGTACTTC; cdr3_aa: CASSFPSGSSYEQYF
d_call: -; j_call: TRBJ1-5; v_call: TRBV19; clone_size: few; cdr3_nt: TGTGCCAGTAGTAGCCAGGGCCCCAGCAATCAGCCCCAGCATTTT; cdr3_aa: CASSSQGPSNQPQHF
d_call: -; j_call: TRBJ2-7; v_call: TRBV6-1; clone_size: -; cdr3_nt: TGTGCCAGCAGTTCAAACACAGATACATACGAGCAGTACTTC; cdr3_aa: CASSSNTDTYEQYF
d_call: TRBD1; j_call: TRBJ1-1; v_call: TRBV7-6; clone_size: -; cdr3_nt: TGTGCCAGCAGCCCGCGGACAGGGGGCGCGGAAGCTTTCTTT; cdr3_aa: CASSPRTGGAEAFF
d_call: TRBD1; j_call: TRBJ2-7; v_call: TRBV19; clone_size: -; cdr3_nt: TGTGCCAGTAGTACGGACAGGGGTGAGGACGAGCAGTACTTC; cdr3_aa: CASSTDRGEDEQYF
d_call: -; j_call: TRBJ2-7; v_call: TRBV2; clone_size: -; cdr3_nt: TGTGCCAGCGGAGGTTTCAGCTACGAGCAGTACTTC; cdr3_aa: CASGGFSYEQYF
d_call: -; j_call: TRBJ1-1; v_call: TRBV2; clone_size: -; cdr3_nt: TGTGCCAGCAGTGAGCTGCAGGGGAGGACTGAAACTTTCTTT; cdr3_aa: CASSELQGRTETFF
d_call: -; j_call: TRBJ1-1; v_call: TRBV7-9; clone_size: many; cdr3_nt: TGTGCCAGCAGCGTGCGGGCATTGAACACTGAAGCTTTCTTT; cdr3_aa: CASSVRALNTEAFF
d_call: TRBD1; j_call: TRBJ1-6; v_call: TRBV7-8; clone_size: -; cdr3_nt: TGTGCCAGCAGCTCCGACCTAGAGACAGGGAGAAATTCACCCCTCCACTTT; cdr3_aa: CASSSDLETGRNSPLHF
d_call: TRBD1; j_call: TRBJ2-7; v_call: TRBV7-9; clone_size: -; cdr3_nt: TGTGCCAGCAGCCCCCCGGACAGGGGGCTCTACGAGCAGTACTTC; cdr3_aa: CASSPPDRGLYEQYF
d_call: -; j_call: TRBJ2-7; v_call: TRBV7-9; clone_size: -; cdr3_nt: TGTGCCAGCAGCCATAAACAGGCGACCTACGAGCAGTACTTC; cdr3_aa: CASSHKQATYEQYF
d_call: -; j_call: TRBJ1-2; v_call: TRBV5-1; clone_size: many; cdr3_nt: TGCGCCAGCAGCCTCGGACGGGGGGGCTACACCTTC; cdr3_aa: CASSLGRGGYTF
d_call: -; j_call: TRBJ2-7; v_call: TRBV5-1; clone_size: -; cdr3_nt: TGCGCCAGCAGTAACGGGAGAGGGGACTACGAGCAGTACTTC; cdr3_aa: CASSNGRGDYEQYF
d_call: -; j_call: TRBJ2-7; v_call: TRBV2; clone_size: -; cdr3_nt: TGTGCCAGCAGTCGAGAGGGCAGGGGACCGTACGAGCAGTACTTC; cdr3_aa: CASSREGRGPYEQYF
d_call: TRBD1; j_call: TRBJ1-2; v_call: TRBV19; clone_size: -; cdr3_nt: TGTGCCAGTATGGACAGGGGAGGCTACACCTTC; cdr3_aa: CASMDRGGYTF
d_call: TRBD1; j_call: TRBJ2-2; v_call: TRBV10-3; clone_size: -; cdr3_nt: TGTGCCAGCAGTGGGACAGGGATGGGCGGGGAGCTGTTTTTT; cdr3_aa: CASSGTGMGGELFF
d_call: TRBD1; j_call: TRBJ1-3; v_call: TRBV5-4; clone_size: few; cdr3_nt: TGTGCCAGCAGCGCGCCGGGACAGGCCAGAAACACCATATATTTT; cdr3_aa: CASSAPGQARNTIYF
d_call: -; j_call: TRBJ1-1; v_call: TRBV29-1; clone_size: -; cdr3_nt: TGCAGCGTTTGGAGTGAACAGGGAGACGGCACTGAAGCTTTCTTT; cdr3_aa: CSVWSEQGDGTEAFF
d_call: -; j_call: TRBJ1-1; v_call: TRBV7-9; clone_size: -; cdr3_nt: TGTGCCAGCAGTTACCCGGGACCTAGCACTGAAGCTTTCTTT; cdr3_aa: CASSYPGPSTEAFF
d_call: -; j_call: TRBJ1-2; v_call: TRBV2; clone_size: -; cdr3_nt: TGTGCCAGCCGTGGTTTGGATACTACTAACTATGGCTACACCTTC; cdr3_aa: CASRGLDTTNYGYTF
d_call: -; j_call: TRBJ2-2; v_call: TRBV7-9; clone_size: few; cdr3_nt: TGTGGAGGGCAGGGCACCGGGGAGCTGTTTTTT; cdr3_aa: CGGQGTGELFF
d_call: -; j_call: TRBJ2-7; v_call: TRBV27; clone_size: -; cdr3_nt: TGTGCCAGCAGTTGGATGGGCGAGCAGTACTTC; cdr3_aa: CASSWMGEQYF
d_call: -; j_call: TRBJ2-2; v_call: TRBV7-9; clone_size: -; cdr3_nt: TGTGCCAGCAGCGAAGACGGGAGTTCCGGGGAGCTGTTTTTT; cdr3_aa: CASSEDGSSGELFF